This record looks at one TCR beta chain sequence and its context. There are many counts of this clonotype. Its antigen remains unidentified. Base qualities are not provided; no much larger clone lies one nucleotide away. Libraries of naive CD8 T cells were built from approximately 20,000 to 1,000,000 sorted cells, with 10%, 30% or 50% of the purified RNA used. Naive CD8 T cells, defined as CD8+CD4-CCR7+CD45RA+, were FACS-sorted into RLT Plus buffer on a BD FACSAria II. To test detection sensitivity, Jurkat RNA equivalent to approximately nine TCR copies was spiked into samples of roughly 20,000-1,100,000 naive CD8 T cells. Enrichment of CD8 T cells was performed with RosetteSep CD8+ T Cell Enrichment Cocktail and Ficoll-Paque, after which ACK red cell lysis was carried out. The junction shows trimming of 4 bases on V and 0 bases on J, and the gene matches do not reach 8 bases of it. Taken from cysteine to phenylalanine, the CDR3 has 18 residues. CDR3 DNA is the only sequence kept; it has 54 bases, read in frame from the first base. CDR1 and CDR2 (PRHDT, FYEKMQ) derive from the germline V gene (reference sequence).

The data belong to a study of molecular identifiers for immune sequencing clone quantification (dated by TCRdb to about 2018). Describing the broader study: For a replicate experiment, the RNA from either about 20,000 or 100,000 naive CD8 T cells was divided into five aliquots, and four of those aliquots went on to sequencing. This methods study benchmarked molecular-identifier clustering-based TCR repertoire sequencing (MIDCIRS) and TCR RNA copy counting, using CD8 T cells to do so.

Here is what the overall study found, with its caveats: The naive libraries included spiked-in Jurkat TCR RNA (roughly ten copies' worth), and this Jurkat TCR RNA is not part of the donor repertoire. Without barcode sub-clustering, chimeric consensus sequences inflated TCR diversity; chimeras reached as high as 47%. In CMV-specific effector cells, clones with more than 20 RNA copies contained over 98% of molecules, whereas in naive cells such clones contained under 1% of molecules. About three recovered TCR RNA copies per cell were obtained by modeling, versus roughly 9.7 by digital PCR, implying a capture efficiency of 30% to 35%. Identical TCR molecules sharing a barcode could cause highly expanded clone sizes to be underestimated. Spiked-in Jurkat TCR RNA equal to a single cell's worth was reported to be detectable even within 1,100,000 naive CD8 T cells.

Library method: PCR. The sequencer was an Illumina HiSeq 4000. Bulk TCR libraries were prepared as previously described, using TCR primers listed in Table S5. Total RNA was purified with the Qiagen AllPrep DNA/RNA kit. Before analysis, reads from multiple sequencing runs of one library were combined. As for how the authors treated the data: Reads were retained only if their TCR constant sequence matched exactly, and those retained reads were trimmed to 150 nt and grouped according to their 12-nt molecular barcodes. Reads within each barcode group were sub-clustered using a 15% Levenshtein threshold, and quality-weighted consensus sequences were constructed for each RNA molecule. Non-functional sequences were discarded, and so were lower-count sequences lying one edit away from another sequence. On the basis of fitting two negative binomial distributions, barcode sub-clusters with fewer than 20% of the maximum read count were discarded. TCRdb passed the public sequencing reads through fastp at Q25 and MiXCR, retaining productive beta sequences. Here each entry gathers all rows of one CDR3 protein and keeps the most common genes and DNA. The V and J calls follow TCRdb's processing rather than the paper's. This sample comprises 68,000 or so distinct CDR3 sequences, around 17% of them detected only once. 1.3% to 1.5% of the sample goes to the ten largest clones.

In this chain, TRBV13 is recombined with TRBJ2-6, with 8 bases in between that match TRBD2. The receptor's source is a human donor in good health. Some libraries in this study had Jurkat cell RNA spiked in. The sample taken for sequencing was naive CD8+ T cells from blood, with Jurkat cell RNA spiked in. The cell subset or site tag for this specimen amounts to: FACS-sorted CD8+CD4-CCR7+CD45RA+ naive T cells. The DNA sequence is as follows: TGTGCCAGCAGCTCCGCTAGCGGGTACCCCTCTGGGGCCAACGTCCTGACTTTC. Translated, this is CASSSASGYPSGANVLTF.